The source of this TCR beta chain is a study of blood T cell repertoires in COVID-19. Study in general: Researchers got acute and convalescent COVID-19 samples from the United States, Italy and Spain.

TCRdb's copy holds only in-frame clones and misses some; the assay was immunoSEQ multiplex PCR. The sample has 250,000 to 300,000 clones, about nine tenths seen once; the top ten hold approximately 1.5%. This CDR3 region has 17 residues. Germline lookup yields CDR1 LNHNV and CDR2 YYDKDF (reference sequence). Trimming took 2 bases from V and 9 from J; bases not matched to a gene: 14. The TCR originated in a middle-aged woman who had recovered from COVID-19. The chain carries TRBV15 and TRBJ2-1; 9 bases are shared with TRBD1. The specimen sequenced was PBMCs or T cells enriched from blood (not recorded which). DNA for the CDR3: TGTGCCACCAGCAGAACCTCCGGGACAGGGTCTAACAGTGAGCAGTTCTTC. It codes for CATSRTSGTGSNSEQFF.